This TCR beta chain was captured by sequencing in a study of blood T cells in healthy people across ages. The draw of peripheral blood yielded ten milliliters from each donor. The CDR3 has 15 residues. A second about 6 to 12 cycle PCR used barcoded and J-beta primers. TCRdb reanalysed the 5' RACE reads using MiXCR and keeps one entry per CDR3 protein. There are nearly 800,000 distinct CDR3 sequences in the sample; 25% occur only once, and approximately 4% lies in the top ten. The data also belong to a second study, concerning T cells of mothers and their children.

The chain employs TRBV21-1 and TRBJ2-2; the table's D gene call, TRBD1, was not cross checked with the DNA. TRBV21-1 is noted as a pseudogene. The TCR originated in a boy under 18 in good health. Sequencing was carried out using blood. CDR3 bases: TGTGCCAGCAGCAATGGTGGAGGGGCGCGCGGGGAGCTGTTTTTT. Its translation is CASSNGGGARGELFF.